The rows below give T cell receptor beta chains drawn from one sample of a study of T cell changes during pregnancy in multiple sclerosis. Profiling relied on immunoSEQ multiplex PCR, and the TCRdb table lists in-frame clones only, not all of them. The sample shows about 25,000 clones, more than 75% of them seen only once. Material: CD8+ T cells from peripheral blood mononuclear cells, obtained in the third trimester of pregnancy. These receptors were obtained from a female donor in good health, enrolled as a control in a pregnancy study. Both conserved end residues are part of each CDR3. Fields, in order: D gene, V gene, J gene, CDR3 protein. D genes are given only for firm matches.

d_gene: .; v_gene: TRBV7-8; j_gene: TRBJ2-5; CDR3aa: CASSLTGIKETQYF
d_gene: TRBD1; v_gene: TRBV27; j_gene: TRBJ1-5; CDR3aa: CASSNRGLNQPQHF
d_gene: .; v_gene: TRBV27; j_gene: TRBJ2-1; CDR3aa: CASSFQGEQFF
d_gene: TRBD2; v_gene: TRBV6-4; j_gene: TRBJ2-1; CDR3aa: CASSDGSGGLNEQFF
d_gene: TRBD2; v_gene: TRBV28; j_gene: TRBJ2-7; CDR3aa: CASSGTSGTYEQYF
d_gene: .; v_gene: TRBV6-5; j_gene: TRBJ1-5; CDR3aa: CASSPTGLNQPQHF
d_gene: TRBD1; v_gene: TRBV7-2; j_gene: TRBJ2-7; CDR3aa: CASSSGQGAYEQYF
d_gene: .; v_gene: TRBV27; j_gene: TRBJ2-1; CDR3aa: CASGLGHEQFF
d_gene: TRBD2; v_gene: TRBV6-6; j_gene: TRBJ2-1; CDR3aa: CASSPNLAGTYNEQFF
d_gene: .; v_gene: TRBV4-1; j_gene: TRBJ2-7; CDR3aa: CASSPTDYQTYEQYF
d_gene: .; v_gene: TRBV4-1; j_gene: TRBJ1-2; CDR3aa: CASSQDRYRVGKGYTF
d_gene: .; v_gene: TRBV5-1; j_gene: TRBJ2-7; CDR3aa: CASSKGTYNEQYF
d_gene: TRBD2; v_gene: TRBV11-3; j_gene: TRBJ2-3; CDR3aa: CASSPSQREDADTQYF
d_gene: .; v_gene: TRBV7-9; j_gene: TRBJ1-2; CDR3aa: CASSQEASYGYTF
d_gene: TRBD1; v_gene: TRBV9; j_gene: TRBJ2-3; CDR3aa: CASSPTGGLDTQYF
d_gene: TRBD1; v_gene: TRBV13; j_gene: TRBJ1-1; CDR3aa: CATLTGGVEAFF
d_gene: .; v_gene: TRBV19; j_gene: TRBJ1-1; CDR3aa: CASSITEGVEAFF
d_gene: TRBD2; v_gene: TRBV4-2; j_gene: TRBJ2-1; CDR3aa: CASSQEGAGTYNEQFF
d_gene: .; v_gene: TRBV19; j_gene: TRBJ1-1; CDR3aa: CASSMGKGGGFYSEAFF
d_gene: .; v_gene: TRBV5-4; j_gene: TRBJ2-3; CDR3aa: CASSSPPTDTQYF
d_gene: .; v_gene: TRBV19; j_gene: TRBJ1-2; CDR3aa: CASRIRDNSNYGYTF
d_gene: .; v_gene: TRBV6-4; j_gene: TRBJ2-3; CDR3aa: CASRPDDSSTDTQYF
d_gene: TRBD2; v_gene: TRBV7-9; j_gene: TRBJ2-7; CDR3aa: CASTTWTSGGTYEQYF
d_gene: TRBD2; v_gene: TRBV7-2; j_gene: TRBJ2-5; CDR3aa: CASSSEGRLAGVKETQYF
d_gene: .; v_gene: TRBV5-6; j_gene: TRBJ1-4; CDR3aa: CASSLVGLATNEKLFF
d_gene: .; v_gene: TRBV7-9; j_gene: TRBJ2-7; CDR3aa: CASGEYEQYF
d_gene: TRBD2; v_gene: TRBV5-4; j_gene: TRBJ2-1; CDR3aa: CASSLGGSSYNEQFF
d_gene: TRBD2; v_gene: TRBV4-1; j_gene: TRBJ2-7; CDR3aa: CASSQTSGTSYEQYF
d_gene: TRBD1; v_gene: TRBV7-9; j_gene: TRBJ1-1; CDR3aa: CASSSPSGTGPIF
d_gene: .; v_gene: TRBV6-5; j_gene: TRBJ1-5; CDR3aa: CASSYLGHNSNQPQHF
d_gene: TRBD2; v_gene: TRBV6-5; j_gene: TRBJ2-2; CDR3aa: CASSYSTGLATELFF
d_gene: .; v_gene: TRBV10-3; j_gene: TRBJ2-3; CDR3aa: CAISDSYSTDTQYF
d_gene: TRBD1; v_gene: TRBV19; j_gene: TRBJ2-5; CDR3aa: CASSGTGSSRERETQYF
d_gene: .; v_gene: TRBV9; j_gene: TRBJ2-1; CDR3aa: CASSSPTDRTERIYNEQFF
d_gene: TRBD2; v_gene: TRBV19; j_gene: TRBJ2-7; CDR3aa: CASASGRASEQYF
d_gene: .; v_gene: TRBV6-4; j_gene: TRBJ2-3; CDR3aa: CASSDGTEPDTQYF
d_gene: .; v_gene: TRBV29-1; j_gene: TRBJ2-3; CDR3aa: CSVEDRRADTQYF
d_gene: .; v_gene: TRBV2; j_gene: TRBJ1-1; CDR3aa: CASIDPHMNTEAFF
d_gene: .; v_gene: TRBV5-1; j_gene: TRBJ1-1; CDR3aa: CASSLEGGGPTEAFF
d_gene: TRBD1; v_gene: TRBV6-1; j_gene: TRBJ1-6; CDR3aa: CASSDRDRNSPLHF
d_gene: TRBD1; v_gene: TRBV6-1; j_gene: TRBJ1-5; CDR3aa: CASRRDRLNQPQHF
d_gene: TRBD1; v_gene: TRBV15; j_gene: TRBJ2-2; CDR3aa: CATSSRDSPTGELFF
d_gene: .; v_gene: TRBV6-1; j_gene: TRBJ1-6; CDR3aa: CASSEVRGQGGDPLHF
d_gene: TRBD2; v_gene: TRBV6-1; j_gene: TRBJ2-3; CDR3aa: CASSESAGGVTDTQYF
d_gene: TRBD2; v_gene: TRBV4-2; j_gene: TRBJ2-1; CDR3aa: CASDGGSDGEQFF
d_gene: TRBD2; v_gene: TRBV28; j_gene: TRBJ2-1; CDR3aa: CASSRGLAGGLWVSGQFF
d_gene: .; v_gene: TRBV28; j_gene: TRBJ1-1; CDR3aa: CASNRGGGDTEAFF
d_gene: .; v_gene: TRBV7-8; j_gene: TRBJ2-3; CDR3aa: CASSLRGAEATQYF
d_gene: .; v_gene: TRBV6-5; j_gene: TRBJ2-7; CDR3aa: CASSYNYRVGEQYF
d_gene: .; v_gene: TRBV27; j_gene: TRBJ2-1; CDR3aa: CASSLAKGGGNEQFF
d_gene: TRBD1; v_gene: TRBV10-3; j_gene: TRBJ1-1; CDR3aa: CAISGPGQGENTEAFF
d_gene: .; v_gene: TRBV6-1; j_gene: TRBJ2-2; CDR3aa: CASEQSWELFF
d_gene: .; v_gene: TRBV7-9; j_gene: TRBJ1-4; CDR3aa: CASSLQVGGPNEKLFF
d_gene: .; v_gene: TRBV5-1; j_gene: TRBJ1-1; CDR3aa: CASSSPDISTEAFF